This is a list of T cell receptor beta chains from one sample in a study of T-cell memory formation after mild COVID-19. TCRdb fed the 5' RACE reads into MiXCR, producing one record per CDR3 protein. The data contain about 560,000 distinct CDR3 sequences, roughly a fifth of them singletons. Sequenced sample: PBMCs or a T cell subset sorted from them (not recorded which). All receptors derive from an adult woman who had mild COVID-19 (a few samples of this study predate the infection). Cell type and time point are not known. CDR3s include the opening cysteine and the closing phenylalanine or tryptophan. A D gene is named only where the DNA matches it firmly. Clone size appears in some rows only: once, few, many, or a class for an expanded clone.

TRBD1	TRBV2	few	13	TRBJ2-7	CASGGQGDYEQYF	TGTGCCAGCGGGGGACAGGGGGACTACGAGCAGTACTTC
-	TRBV2	few	15	TRBJ2-3	CASALRQPGADTQYF	TGTGCCAGCGCTCTCAGGCAGCCAGGGGCAGATACGCAGTATTTT
-	TRBV7-3	-	15	TRBJ1-1	CASSSSLGTRTEAFF	TGTGCCAGCAGCTCCTCGTTGGGGACTAGGACTGAAGCTTTCTTT
TRBD1	TRBV5-1	few	16	TRBJ2-3	CASSPVTGLPTDTQYF	TGCGCCAGCAGCCCAGTGACAGGGTTGCCCACAGATACGCAGTATTTT
-	TRBV12-3/TRBV12-4	few	15	TRBJ2-7	CASSLETGRANEQYF	TGTGCCAGCAGTTTAGAGACAGGGAGGGCGAACGAGCAGTACTTC
TRBD2	TRBV6-6	-	16	TRBJ2-3	CASELNGGEHTDTQYF	TGTGCCAGCGAACTAAACGGGGGGGAACACACAGATACGCAGTATTTT
-	TRBV2	few	14	TRBJ2-1	CASRPGPGYNEQFF	TGTGCCAGCAGGCCGGGACCGGGCTACAATGAGCAGTTCTTC
-	TRBV20-1	few	14	TRBJ2-4	CSARITGAKNIQYF	TGCAGTGCTAGAATCACAGGGGCCAAAAACATTCAGTACTTC
-	TRBV12-3/TRBV12-4	-	13	TRBJ1-5	CASSWSGNQPQHF	TGTGCCAGCAGTTGGAGTGGCAATCAGCCCCAGCATTTT
TRBD1	TRBV7-9	few	19	TRBJ2-2	CASSSLGTGAPLNAGELFF	TGTGCCAGCAGCTCACTAGGGACAGGGGCCCCACTGAACGCCGGGGAGCTGTTTTTT
TRBD1	TRBV24-1	few	15	TRBJ2-1	CATSVRTGSYNEQFF	TGTGCCACCAGTGTAAGGACAGGGTCTTACAATGAGCAGTTCTTC
-	TRBV4-2	-	16	TRBJ2-3	CASSQESGRAVDTQYF	TGTGCCAGCAGCCAAGAGTCGGGCAGAGCAGTAGATACGCAGTATTTT
TRBD1	TRBV5-1	-	14	TRBJ2-3	CASRPGQGGDTQYF	TGCGCCAGCAGACCGGGACAGGGCGGAGATACGCAGTATTTT
-	TRBV6-1	few	15	TRBJ2-2	CASIEWTENTGELFF	TGTGCCAGCATCGAGTGGACAGAGAACACCGGGGAGCTGTTTTTT
-	TRBV14	-	13	TRBJ1-4	CASSSEWGGKLFF	TGTGCCAGCAGCTCAGAATGGGGAGGAAAACTGTTTTTT
-	TRBV7-6	few	15	TRBJ2-5	CASSRNPGAAETQYF	TGTGCCAGCAGCCGCAACCCGGGGGCGGCTGAGACCCAGTACTTC
TRBD1	TRBV12-3/TRBV12-4	few	16	TRBJ2-7	CASSLRGQPFTYEQYF	TGTGCCAGCAGTTTAAGGGGACAGCCTTTTACCTACGAGCAGTACTTC
-	TRBV12-3/TRBV12-4	few	15	TRBJ1-1	CASSLRTPSSRAAFF	TGTGCCAGCAGTTTACGGACGCCCAGTTCTCGTGCAGCTTTCTTT
TRBD2	TRBV19	few	19	TRBJ2-1	CASSKRRLAGGLGGNEQFF	TGTGCCAGTAGTAAGCGGCGACTAGCGGGGGGGCTCGGAGGGAATGAGCAGTTCTTC
-	TRBV11-2	few	18	TRBJ2-4	CASRSLDGGPTAKNIQYF	TGTGCCAGCAGGTCCTTGGATGGAGGACCTACTGCCAAAAACATTCAGTACTTC
-	TRBV27	few	16	TRBJ2-3	CASRPLFLLSTDTQYF	TGTGCCAGCAGGCCCCTTTTTCTACTGAGCACAGATACGCAGTATTTT
-	TRBV7-3	-	14	TRBJ1-6	CASSFGGANSPLHF	TGTGCCAGCAGCTTCGGCGGGGCGAATTCACCCCTCCACTTT
TRBD2	TRBV5-5	few	17	TRBJ2-2	CASSRLAGGPGTGELFF	TGTGCCAGCAGCCGACTAGCGGGGGGGCCTGGCACCGGGGAGCTGTTTTTT